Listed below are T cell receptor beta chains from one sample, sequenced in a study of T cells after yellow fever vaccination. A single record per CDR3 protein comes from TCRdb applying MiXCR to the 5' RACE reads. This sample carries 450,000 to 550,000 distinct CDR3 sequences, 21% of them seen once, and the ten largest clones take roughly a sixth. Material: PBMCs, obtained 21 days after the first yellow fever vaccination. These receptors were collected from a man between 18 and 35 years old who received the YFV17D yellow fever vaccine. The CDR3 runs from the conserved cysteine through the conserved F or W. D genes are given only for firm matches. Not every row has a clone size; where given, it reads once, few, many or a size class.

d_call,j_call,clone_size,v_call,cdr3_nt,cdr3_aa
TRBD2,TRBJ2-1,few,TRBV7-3,TGTGCCAGCAGCTTACAGGGGACTAGCGGGGGGGCAGTAGGTGAGCAGTTCTTC,CASSLQGTSGGAVGEQFF
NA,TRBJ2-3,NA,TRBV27,TGTGCCACCCAGCCCCAGGGAGCAGATACGCAGTATTTT,CATQPQGADTQYF
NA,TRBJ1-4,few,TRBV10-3,TGTGCCATCAGTCCAAGTCTTAATGAAAAACTGTTTTTT,CAISPSLNEKLFF
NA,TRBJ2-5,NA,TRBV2,TGTGCCAGCAGTGACGGGACAAACACATTGGGGGAGACCCAGTACTTC,CASSDGTNTLGETQYF
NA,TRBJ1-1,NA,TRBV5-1,TGCGCCAGCAGCCTGGGAGGAACGGAAAACACTGAAGCTTTCTTT,CASSLGGTENTEAFF
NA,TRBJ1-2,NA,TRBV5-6,TGTGCCAGCACTATTTCGGGTCCCGGGTCCTATGGCTACACCTTC,CASTISGPGSYGYTF
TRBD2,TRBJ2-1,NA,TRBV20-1,TGCAGTGCTCCCCTAGCGGGGGGGCCCAATGAGCTGTTCTTC,CSAPLAGGPNELFF
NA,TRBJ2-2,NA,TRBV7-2,TGTGCCAGCAGCTTCTACCCCTTGAACACCGGGGAGCTGTTTTTT,CASSFYPLNTGELFF
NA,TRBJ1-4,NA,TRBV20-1,TGCAGTGCTGCTCCCGGAGGGGGGGGTGAAAAACTGTTTTTT,CSAAPGGGGEKLFF
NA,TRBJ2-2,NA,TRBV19,TGTGCCAGTAGTATTTATGTGGGGGCTGACACCGGGGAGCTGTTTTTT,CASSIYVGADTGELFF
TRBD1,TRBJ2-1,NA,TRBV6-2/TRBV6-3,TGTGCCAGCAGAGGGACAGGGGCAAGGTACAATGAGCAGTTCTTC,CASRGTGARYNEQFF
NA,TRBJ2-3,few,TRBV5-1,TGCGCCAGCAGCCCCCCCGGGGTTTGGGCCACAGATACGCAGTATTTT,CASSPPGVWATDTQYF
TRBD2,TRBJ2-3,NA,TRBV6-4,TGTGCCAGCAGTGACGGCGGGGGGGCCGGAGATACGCAGTATTTT,CASSDGGGAGDTQYF
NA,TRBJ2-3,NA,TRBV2,TGTGCCCTCATCGCTGGGGGCACAGATACGCAGTATTTT,CALIAGGTDTQYF
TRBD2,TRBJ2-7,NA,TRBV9,TGTGCCAGCAGCGTAGGTCTCACGAGACTAGCCGGCCACGAGCAGTACTTC,CASSVGLTRLAGHEQYF
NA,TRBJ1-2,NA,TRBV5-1,TGCGCCAGCAGCTTGGTTCCTGGCGACAGCCTAGGCTATGGCTACACCTTC,CASSLVPGDSLGYGYTF
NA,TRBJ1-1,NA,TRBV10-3,TGTGCCATCAGTGACAGCCGAACGACTGAAGCTTTCTTT,CAISDSRTTEAFF
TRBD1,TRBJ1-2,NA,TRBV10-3,TGTGCCATCAGTGAGTCGACAGGGGATTTATCCTATGGCTACACCTTC,CAISESTGDLSYGYTF
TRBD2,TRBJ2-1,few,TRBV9,TGTGCCAGCAGCCTTCTCTCGCGGGGGGTATACAATGAGCAGTTCTTC,CASSLLSRGVYNEQFF
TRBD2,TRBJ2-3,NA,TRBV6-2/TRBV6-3,TGTGCCAGCACCTCTCTAGCGGGGCCTAGCACAGATACGCAGTATTTT,CASTSLAGPSTDTQYF
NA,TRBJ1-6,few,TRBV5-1,TGCGCCAGCAGCTTGGGGGGGACGGGAAATTCACCCCTCCACTTT,CASSLGGTGNSPLHF
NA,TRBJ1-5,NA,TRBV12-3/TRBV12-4,TGTGCCAGCAGTTTACTCTGGAGGGGAAGGGGTCAGCCCCAGCATTTT,CASSLLWRGRGQPQHF
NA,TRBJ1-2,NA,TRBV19,TGTGCCAGTACCCCGGTAGGGGGACTCTATGGCTACACCTTC,CASTPVGGLYGYTF
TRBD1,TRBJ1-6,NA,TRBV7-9,TGTGCCAGCAGGGACCTCGGGGACAGGGATAATTCACCCCTCCACTTT,CASRDLGDRDNSPLHF
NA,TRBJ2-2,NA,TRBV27,TGTGCCAGCAGTTCCCCCTTAGACGGCACCGGGGAGCTGTTTTTT,CASSSPLDGTGELFF
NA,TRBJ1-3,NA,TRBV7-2,TGTGCCAGCAGCGCCCCGGGCTCTGGAAACACCATATATTTT,CASSAPGSGNTIYF
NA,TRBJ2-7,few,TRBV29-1,TGCAGCGCGTGGGATTCCGAGCAGTACTTC,CSAWDSEQYF
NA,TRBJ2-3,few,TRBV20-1,TGCAGTGCTACGGGGGGCCTTAGCACAGATACGCAGTATTTT,CSATGGLSTDTQYF
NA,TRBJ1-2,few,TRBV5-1,TGCGCCAGCAGCTTGTTTGGGGGCAGCTATGGCTACACCTTC,CASSLFGGSYGYTF
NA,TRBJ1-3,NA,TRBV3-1,TGTGCCAGCAGCCAAGACGGTCTCTCTGGAAACACCATATATTTT,CASSQDGLSGNTIYF
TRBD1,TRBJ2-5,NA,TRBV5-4,TGTGCCAGCAGCTTACAGGGGGCAACAGAGACCCAGTACTTC,CASSLQGATETQYF
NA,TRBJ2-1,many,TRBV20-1,TGCAGTGCGAGCGACAGTTTCGATGAGCAGTTCTTC,CSASDSFDEQFF